These 12 T cell receptor beta chains came from one sample sequenced in a study of CD8 T cell repertoires and HIV-1 epitope variants. Their recognized antigens are unknown. Sequenced by immunoSEQ multiplex PCR; TCRdb stores in-frame clones only, minus some. The sample holds 5,700 or so clones; under 70% are singletons and the top ten take 35% to 50%. The specimen sequenced was cultured CD8+ T cells derived from PBMCs. Receptor source: a male donor with HIV.

J is TRBJ2-1 and V is TRBV5-8; perhaps TRBD1 as D (6 bases). This CDR3 comprises 14 residues. Germline assignment: CDR1 SGHTS and CDR2 YDEGEE. V was clipped by 2 bases and J by 4 bases, with 10 bases between them. CDR3 bases: TGTGCCAGCAGCTTTTCAGGGGCGTACAATGAGCAGTTCTTC. This translates into CASSFSGAYNEQFF.

This clone was recorded a few times. The J gene is TRBJ2-7, the V gene TRBV28; D not certain. The CDR3 length is 12 residues. Trimming took off 1 base at V and 4 bases at J, with 5 bases between the two ends. The V gene's germline CDR1 is MDHEN and CDR2 SYDVKM. CDR3 amino acids: CASSLSTYEQYF. Written as DNA, the CDR3 is TGTGCCAGCAGTTTATCAACGTACGAGCAGTACTTC.

This clone was counted once. The chain uses TRBV5-4 and TRBJ2-7; 8 nucleotides match TRBD1. Germline V CDR1 and CDR2: SGHNT, YYREEE (reference sequence). Trimming took 4 bases from V and 2 from J; bases not matched to a gene: 5. The CDR3 consists of 14 residues. Here the CDR3 DNA reads TGTGCCAGCAGCGGGGGACAGGCCCCCTACGAGCAGTACTTC. Translating it yields CASSGGQAPYEQYF. Looking up the rest from reference TRBV5-4 and TRBJ2-7 gives the full variable domain: ETGVTQSPTHLIKTRGQQVTLRCSSQSGHNTVSWYQQALGQGPQFIFQYYREEENGRGNFPPRFSGLQFPNYSSELNVNALELDDSALYLCASSGGQAPYEQYFGPGTRLTVT.

V usage is TRBV7-6 and J usage is TRBJ1-1, with unresolved D. The CDR3 sequence is 12 residues long. Germline V gives CDR1 SGHVS, CDR2 FNYEAQ. Trimming removed 5 bases from V and 1 base from J, with 5 bases in between. In DNA form, the CDR3 reads TGTGCCAGCAGCCAATCGAACACTGAAGCTTTCTTT. Its translation: CASSQSNTEAFF.

The V gene is TRBV5-6, the J gene TRBJ2-6; D unresolved. Trimming left V 2 bases short and J 0 bases short, with 6 bases between. CDR1 is SGHDT, CDR2 YYEEEE, per germline. The CDR3 spans 15 residues. CDR3 nucleotide sequence: TGTGCCAGCAGCTTCCTCCTCTCTGGGGCCAACGTCCTGACTTTC. Amino acid sequence: CASSFLLSGANVLTF.

V gene TRBV6-5 combines with J gene TRBJ2-7; TRBD1 is a possible D gene (6 bases). V was trimmed by 1 base and J by 6 bases, leaving 13 bases between them. Germline V gene lookup returns CDR1 MNHEY and CDR2 SVGAGI. The CDR3 covers 14 residues. CDR3 sequence reads: CASSYWAGDGEQYF. The CDR3 nucleotides are TGTGCCAGCAGTTACTGGGCAGGGGACGGCGAGCAGTACTTC.

The chain joins TRBV4-2 to TRBJ2-1, with 10 nucleotides matching TRBD2. The germline V gene has CDR1 LGHNA and CDR2 YNFKEQ. This CDR3 contains 18 residues. V shed 0 bases and J 6 bases; nucleotides not matched to a gene: 11. The CDR3 DNA sequence: TGTGCCAGCAGCCAAGAGGGGCCAGACACTAGCGGGGCCAATGAGCAGTTCTTC. Its translation: CASSQEGPDTSGANEQFF.

This chain links TRBV5-5 with TRBJ2-3; D is possibly TRBD1 (5 bases). The V gene's germline CDR1 is SGHKS and CDR2 YYEKEE (reference sequence). V shed 1 base and J shed 5 bases, with 14 bases lying between them. This CDR3 spans 15 amino acids. The CDR3 sequence is CASSLTGRAVDTQYF. CDR3 DNA sequence: TGTGCCAGCAGCTTGACAGGCCGCGCGGTAGATACGCAGTATTTT.

The table lists this clone with a few counts. The CDR3 here is CASSSSKYREETQYF. In DNA, the CDR3 is TGTGCCAGCAGCTCATCCAAGTACAGGGAAGAGACCCAGTACTTC. J is TRBJ2-5 and V is TRBV28, with a weak D call TRBD1 (6 bases). The V gene lost 6 bases and the J gene lost 3 bases, with 17 bases spanning the gap. The CDR3 is 15 residues long. CDR1 MDHEN and CDR2 SYDVKM come from the germline V gene.

This rearrangement joins TRBV5-5 to TRBJ1-5, with D unresolved. Trimming took 0 bases from V and 6 from J, leaving 13 bases between them. Germline V gives CDR1 SGHKS, CDR2 YYEKEE (reference sequence). The CDR3 is made up of 15 amino acids. The CDR3 region is CASSLAWQTGQPQHF. Here the CDR3 DNA reads TGTGCCAGCAGCTTGGCCTGGCAGACTGGTCAGCCCCAGCATTTT.

J is TRBJ2-3 and V is TRBV19, with D perhaps given as TRBD1 or TRBD2 (5 bases each). The CDR3 length is 15 residues. CDR1 and CDR2 from the germline V gene are LNHDA and SQIVND (reference sequence). V lost 3 bases to trimming and J lost 1 base, with 11 bases between them. Here the CDR3 DNA reads TGTGCCAGTAGTATTGGGGGAGAGGGCACAGATACGCAGTATTTT. It is translated as CASSIGGEGTDTQYF. The full variable domain, in which reference TRBV19 and TRBJ2-3 provide the parts outside the CDR3, is DGGITQSPKYLFRKEGQNVTLSCEQNLNHDAMYWYRQDPGQGLRLIYYSQIVNDFQKGDIAEGYSVSREKKESFPLTVTSAQKNPTAFYLCASSIGGEGTDTQYFGPGTRLTVL.

V gene TRBV5-1 combines with J gene TRBJ1-1; 9 nucleotides agree with TRBD1. The V gene end was trimmed by 2 bases and the J gene end by 4 bases; junction bases not matched to a gene: 9. Per the germline V gene, CDR1 is SGHRS and CDR2 is YFSETQ. The CDR3 is 16 amino acids. The CDR3 sequence: CASSLIRQGGSTEAFF. DNA for the CDR3: TGCGCCAGCAGCTTAATCCGACAGGGGGGGAGCACTGAAGCTTTCTTT.